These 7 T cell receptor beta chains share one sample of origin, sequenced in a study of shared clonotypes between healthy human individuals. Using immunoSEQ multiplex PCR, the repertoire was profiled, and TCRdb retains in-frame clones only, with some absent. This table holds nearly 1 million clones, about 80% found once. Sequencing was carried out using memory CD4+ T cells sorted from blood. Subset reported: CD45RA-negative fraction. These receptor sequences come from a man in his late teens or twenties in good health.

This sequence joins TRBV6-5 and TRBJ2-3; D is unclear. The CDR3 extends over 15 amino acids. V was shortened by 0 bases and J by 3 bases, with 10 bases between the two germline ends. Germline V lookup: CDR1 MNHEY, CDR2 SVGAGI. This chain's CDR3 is CASSYSAKLTDTQYF. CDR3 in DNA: TGTGCCAGCAGTTACTCGGCCAAGCTGACAGATACGCAGTATTTT.

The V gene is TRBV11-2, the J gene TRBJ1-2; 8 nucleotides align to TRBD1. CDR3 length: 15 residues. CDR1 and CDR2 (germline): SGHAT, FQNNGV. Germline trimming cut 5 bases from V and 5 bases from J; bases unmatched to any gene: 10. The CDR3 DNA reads TGTGCCAGCAGCGACTTAACAGGGGGGAGGTATGGCTACACCTTC. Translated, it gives CASSDLTGGRYGYTF.

Here the CDR3 DNA reads TGTGCCAGCAGTTTAACGGATAGCTATAATTCACCCCTCCACTTT. Encoded protein: CASSLTDSYNSPLHF. The chain recombines TRBV28 with TRBJ1-6; the D is unclear. Germline V lookup: CDR1 MDHEN, CDR2 SYDVKM. The CDR3 consists of 15 residues. Trimming stripped 2 bases from V and 3 bases from J, with 8 bases between.

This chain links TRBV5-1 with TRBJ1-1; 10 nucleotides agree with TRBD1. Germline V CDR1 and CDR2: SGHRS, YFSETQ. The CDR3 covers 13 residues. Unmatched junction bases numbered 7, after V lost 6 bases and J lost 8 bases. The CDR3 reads CASKRTGGPEAFF. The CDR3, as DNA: TGCGCCAGCAAGAGGACAGGGGGTCCAGAAGCTTTCTTT. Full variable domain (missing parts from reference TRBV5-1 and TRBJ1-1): KAGVTQTPRYLIKTRGQQVTLSCSPISGHRSVSWYQQTPGQGLQFLFEYFSETQRNKGNFPGRFSGRQFSNSRSEMNVSTLELGDSALYLCASKRTGGPEAFFGQGTRLTVV.

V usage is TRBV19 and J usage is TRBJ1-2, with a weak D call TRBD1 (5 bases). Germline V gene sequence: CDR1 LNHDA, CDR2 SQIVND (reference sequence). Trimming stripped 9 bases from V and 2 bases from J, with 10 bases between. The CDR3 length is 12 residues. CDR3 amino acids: CARPTGNYGYTF. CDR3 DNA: TGTGCCAGACCCACAGGAAACTATGGCTACACCTTC.

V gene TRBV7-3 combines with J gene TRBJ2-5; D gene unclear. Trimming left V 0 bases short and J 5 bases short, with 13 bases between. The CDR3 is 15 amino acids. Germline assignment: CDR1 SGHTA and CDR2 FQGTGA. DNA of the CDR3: TGTGCCAGCAGCTTAACCCTGGGCCCGAGGGAGACCCAGTACTTC. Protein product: CASSLTLGPRETQYF.

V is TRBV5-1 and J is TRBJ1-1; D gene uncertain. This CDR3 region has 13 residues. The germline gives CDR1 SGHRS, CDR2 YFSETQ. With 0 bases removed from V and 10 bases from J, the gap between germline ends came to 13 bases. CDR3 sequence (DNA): TGCGCCAGCAGCTTGGGGCAGGATGGGCCAGCTTTCTTT. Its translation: CASSLGQDGPAFF.